Here is one T cell receptor (beta chain) with its context. The data belong to a study of blood T cell repertoires in COVID-19. Study at large: From T cells, B-cell-depleted T cells, or PBMCs came the material, which was cDNA or gDNA.

The length of the CDR3 is 16 residues. V was clipped by 3 bases and J by 0 bases, with 11 bases between them. CDR1 LNHNV and CDR2 YYDKDF come from the germline V gene (reference sequence). The table came from immunoSEQ multiplex PCR; TCRdb's copy has only in-frame clones and leaves some out. The data show about 440,000 clones, around 91% seen once. Enrollees, roughly 18 to 90 years old, lived in 24 US areas. Assignments of participants to cohorts depended upon their own reported clinical history. Cohort 3 donors were reported recovered after two negative PCRs, clearance, or symptom resolution. This receptor was taken from a man aged 18 to 35 who had recovered from COVID-19. V and J are TRBV15 and TRBJ1-4; D unclear. Source material: PBMCs or T cells enriched from blood (not recorded which). The CDR3 DNA reads TGTGCCACCAGCAGGAATCCGGTCGCAACTAATGAAAAACTGTTTTTT. This gives the protein CATSRNPVATNEKLFF.